What follows describes a single T cell receptor (beta chain). Its antigen is not known. PCR primers comprised 60 Vbeta and 13 Jbeta primers. This table comes from immunoSEQ multiplex PCR, and its TCRdb copy is limited to in-frame clones, with some not included. The repertoire includes about 160,000 clones, roughly 80% of them detected once, and about 4.8% sits in the top ten. Looked up from germline, CDR1 is MDHEN and CDR2 is SYDVKM. This CDR3 spans 13 amino acids. This entry is derived from a study of cytomegalovirus exposure and HLA in healthy donors. Study-level results: For TCR beta chains, V- and J-gene trimming was later linked to a missense DCLRE1C variant.

The TCR was taken from a man aged 25 to 40 in good health and CMV-seronegative. The V and J genes are TRBV28 and TRBJ2-5; D unclear. The assigned J gene may be wrong: the sequence end matches TRBJ2-7 better. The sample comprised PBMCs. The CDR3 reads CASSLRLPYEQYF. In DNA, the CDR3 is TGTGCCAGCAGTTTACGACTGCCCTACGAGCAGTACTTC.